This T cell receptor (beta chain) was captured by sequencing in a study of glioma-infiltrating T cells after dendritic cell vaccination. Across the study: Dendritic cells derived from monocytes and pulsed with autologous tumor lysate formed the vaccine. Study-wide results and limits: Longer survival after dendritic cell vaccination followed higher pretreatment TIL content.

Sample time point: after dendritic cell vaccination, including at tumor progression/relapse. None of the glioblastoma patients had an isocitrate dehydrogenase mutation. In regard to this clone: Its specificity is unknown.

The CDR3 consists of 15 residues. Germline-derived CDR1 and CDR2 are MGHRA and YSYEKL. The V segment lost 0 bases and the J segment 3 bases; nucleotides outside the gene matches: 4. Sequenced by immunoSEQ multiplex PCR; TCRdb stores in-frame clones only, minus some. The sample lists approximately 85,000 clones, about 85% occurring once. This chain joins TRBV4-1 and TRBJ2-7; 8 bases align to TRBD1. Specimen: blood, collected after dendritic cell vaccination. This TCR derives from a human donor with glioblastoma. The CDR3 DNA reads as TGCGCCAGCAGCCAAGAGTCAGGACAGGGCTACGAGCAGTACTTC. It yields the protein CASSQESGQGYEQYF.